The source of this T cell receptor (beta chain) is a study of T cells after yellow fever vaccination. This clonotype was seen a handful of times. Its antigen remains unidentified. MiXCR was run by TCRdb on the 5' RACE reads, yielding one entry per CDR3 protein. The table includes under 250,000 distinct CDR3 sequences, 6.9% detected once. Findings of the study overall: Repertoires obtained by FACS sorting could include abundant clonotypes that entered as contaminants from the bulk population. Researchers noted that a small share of clonotypes showed up in both CD4 and CD8 compartments. Once the booster was given, most primary-vaccination clones reappeared, at approximately 97% for CD4 and 88% for CD8.

The V gene lost 8 bases and the J gene lost 4 bases, with 12 bases spanning the gap. The CDR3 has 13 residues. CDR1 LNHDA and CDR2 SQIVND come from the germline V gene (reference sequence). This specimen consisted of CD4+ T cells sorted from PBMCs, obtained 15 days after the yellow fever booster vaccination. The clonotype was recovered from a man in his thirties or forties who received the YFV17D yellow fever vaccine. J is TRBJ2-1 and V is TRBV19, with a tentative D call TRBD2 (5 bases). CDR3: CASWTPGYNEQFF. CDR3 sequence (DNA): TGTGCCAGTTGGACCCCGGGATACAATGAGCAGTTCTTC.